This is a list of T cell receptor beta chains from one sample in a study of blood T cells in healthy people across ages. TCRdb fed the 5' RACE reads into MiXCR, producing one record per CDR3 protein. The table has about a million distinct CDR3 sequences, approximately 49% seen once; the top ten hold about an eighth. Sequencing was carried out using blood. The origin of the receptors is a man in his thirties or forties in good health. Each CDR3 is given with its conserved first and last residue. The D gene is left open where the match is weak. The size field is filled for only some rows; it gives once, few, many or a size class.

TRBJ2-1,TRBV9,-,few,TGTGCCAGCAGCGTTTCAGGGTACAATGAGCAGTTCTTC,CASSVSGYNEQFF
TRBJ2-2,TRBV29-1,-,few,TGCAGCGTTGCGGGCGGATGGTCGAACACCGGGGAGCTGTTTTTT,CSVAGGWSNTGELFF
TRBJ2-1,TRBV10-3,-,-,TGTGCCATCAGTGAGTCGATAGGCAACGAAGAGCAGTTCTTC,CAISESIGNEEQFF
TRBJ2-7,TRBV7-9,-,-,TGTGCCAGCAGCTTAGCGGAACAGGGTTGGGATTCCGACGAGCAGTACTTC,CASSLAEQGWDSDEQYF
TRBJ2-4,TRBV20-1,-,-,TGCAGCGTTCTAGGGCTAGCCAAAAACATTCAGTACTTC,CSVLGLAKNIQYF
TRBJ2-7,TRBV20-1,-,few,TGCAGTGCTAGAGCCGTCCAGTCGTCCTACGAGCAGTACTTC,CSARAVQSSYEQYF
TRBJ2-2,TRBV3-1,TRBD1,-,TGTGCCAGCAGACCGGACAGGGAATTCACCGGGGAGCTGTTTTTT,CASRPDREFTGELFF
TRBJ2-7,TRBV28,TRBD2,few,TGTGCCAGCAGGCGGCCGGGAGGCGAGCAGTACTTC,CASRRPGGEQYF
TRBJ1-1,TRBV5-1,TRBD1,once,TGCGCCAGCAGCTTGACGGGACAGGGGAACACTGAAGCTTTCTTT,CASSLTGQGNTEAFF
TRBJ2-7,TRBV30,-,-,TGTGCCGTGGCCAAAACCTACGAGCAGTACTTC,CAVAKTYEQYF
TRBJ2-7,TRBV6-2/TRBV6-3,-,-,TGTGCCAGCGGCACAAGCTACGAGCAGTACTTC,CASGTSYEQYF
TRBJ1-6,TRBV20-1,-,few,TGCAGTGCTCGAAAGCGGGGGGAAGGTTTCGCCTATAATTCACCCCTCCACTTT,CSARKRGEGFAYNSPLHF
TRBJ2-3,TRBV10-3,-,-,TGTGCCATCAGTGAGTCGACGGAGGGGTCGGATACGCAGTATTTT,CAISESTEGSDTQYF
TRBJ2-7,TRBV7-2,-,few,TGTGCCAGCTCTGGGGGGGGGGCCTCCTACGAGCAGTACTTC,CASSGGGASYEQYF
TRBJ2-7,TRBV2,-,few,TGTGCCAGCAGTGAATGGGGGGTTTACGAGCAGTACTTC,CASSEWGVYEQYF
TRBJ2-6,TRBV28,-,-,TGTGCCAGCAGTTCCGAAGTAAGGGCCAACGTCCTGACTTTC,CASSSEVRANVLTF
TRBJ2-3,TRBV4-3,TRBD2,-,TGCGCCAGCAGCCAGACAACTAGCGGCCCCACAGATACGCAGTATTTT,CASSQTTSGPTDTQYF
TRBJ2-7,TRBV6-5,-,few,TGTGCCAGCAGTTACGAGGGGCCGCACGAGCAGTACTTC,CASSYEGPHEQYF
TRBJ1-2,TRBV10-3,TRBD1,-,TGTGCCATCAGTGACCAAGGACAGGGGGCTGGTGGCTATGGCTACACCTTC,CAISDQGQGAGGYGYTF
TRBJ2-5,TRBV6-2/TRBV6-3,-,many,TGTGCCAGCAGTTACGGCCAAGAGACCCAGTACTTC,CASSYGQETQYF
TRBJ2-1,TRBV20-1,TRBD2,-,TGCAGTGCTAGAGATCTCGGGCTAGCGGGGGAGCAGTTCTTC,CSARDLGLAGEQFF
TRBJ2-7,TRBV28,-,few,TGTGCCAGCAGTTTGGGTCCGACCTCCTCGTCCTACGAGCAGTACTTC,CASSLGPTSSSYEQYF
TRBJ2-7,TRBV12-3/TRBV12-4,TRBD2,-,TGTGCCAGCAGTGCACTAGCGGGGTCCTACAATGAGCAGTACTTC,CASSALAGSYNEQYF
TRBJ2-5,TRBV27,-,-,TGTGCCAGCAGTTTATCGAGGGGGAATTACCAAGAGACCCAGTACTTC,CASSLSRGNYQETQYF
TRBJ2-3,TRBV27,TRBD2,-,TGTGCCAGCAGTTTACAGGGCGGGGGTGGTGATACGCAGTATTTT,CASSLQGGGGDTQYF
TRBJ2-3,TRBV6-1,TRBD2,few,TGTGCCAGCAGCGGACTAGCCCGGGATACGCAGTATTTT,CASSGLARDTQYF
TRBJ2-4,TRBV12-3/TRBV12-4,-,few,TGTGCCAGCAGTTCATCAAACATTCAGTACTTC,CASSSSNIQYF
TRBJ1-5,TRBV6-2/TRBV6-3,-,-,TGTGCCAGCAGCCGAGACAGGTTGGGACAGCCCCAGCATTTT,CASSRDRLGQPQHF
TRBJ2-3,TRBV10-3,-,-,TGTGCCATCAGTGAGAAAGACCCGGCGGATACGCAGTATTTT,CAISEKDPADTQYF
TRBJ2-1,TRBV12-3/TRBV12-4,TRBD2,-,TGTGCCAGCAGAATAGCGGGGGGGCGCAATGAGCAGTTCTTC,CASRIAGGRNEQFF
TRBJ1-1,TRBV2,-,few,TGTGCCAGCAGTGAAAATCCGAACACTGAAGCTTTCTTT,CASSENPNTEAFF
TRBJ1-6,TRBV4-3,-,few,TGCGCCAGCAGCCGCGAAACGGACATAAATAATTCACCCCTCCACTTT,CASSRETDINNSPLHF
TRBJ2-3,TRBV6-5,TRBD2,-,TGTGCCGGCAGTTCAGTTGGATCTAGCGGGGGGGCGATAGATACGCAGTATTTT,CAGSSVGSSGGAIDTQYF
TRBJ2-5,TRBV7-9,-,-,TGTGCCAGCAGCTTAGGACAGGCCCCACAAGAGACCCAGTACTTC,CASSLGQAPQETQYF
TRBJ2-7,TRBV9,TRBD1,-,TGTGCCAGCAGCGTAGCGGGGACAGACTACGAGCAGTACTTC,CASSVAGTDYEQYF
TRBJ1-1,TRBV20-1,-,-,TGCAGTGCTAGAAAGGAGGGGCAGGGGTGGAACGAAGCTTTCTTT,CSARKEGQGWNEAFF
TRBJ2-6,TRBV11-2,TRBD2,-,TGTGCCAGCAGTAGGCCGTCGGGGGGTGGGGCCAACGTCCTGACTTTC,CASSRPSGGGANVLTF
TRBJ2-1,TRBV2,-,many,TGTGCCAGCACCCAAGAAAGGGGGAACAATGAGCAGTTCTTC,CASTQERGNNEQFF
TRBJ2-1,TRBV25-1,-,-,TGTGCCAGCAGTGCCGGCCCGCATGAGCAGTTCTTC,CASSAGPHEQFF
TRBJ2-3,TRBV7-8,-,-,TGTGCCAGCAGCTTAGGACGAGACTACACAACAGATACGCAGTATTTT,CASSLGRDYTTDTQYF
TRBJ2-7,TRBV29-1,-,-,TGCAGCGTTGAAGAGGGGGCCCCGTACGAGCAGTACTTC,CSVEEGAPYEQYF
TRBJ1-1,TRBV29-1,TRBD1,-,TGCAGCGTCGAAATTCCGGGACAGGGACCGGCCACTGAAGCTTTCTTT,CSVEIPGQGPATEAFF
TRBJ2-3,TRBV12-3/TRBV12-4,TRBD1,once,TGTGCCAGCAGCAGGGGGTTGGATACGCAGTATTTT,CASSRGLDTQYF
TRBJ2-3,TRBV7-9,TRBD2,-,TGTGCCAGCAGCTCCGGGACTAGCGGACCTAGCACAGATACGCAGTATTTT,CASSSGTSGPSTDTQYF
TRBJ2-3,TRBV11-2,-,-,TGTGCCAGCACCCTAACAGATACGCAGTATTTT,CASTLTDTQYF
TRBJ2-7,TRBV4-3,TRBD1,few,TGCGCCAGCAGCCAAGATTGGCAGGGGGCGGAGTACGAGCAGTACTTC,CASSQDWQGAEYEQYF
TRBJ2-7,TRBV5-6,-,-,TGTGCCAGCAGCCGACAGGGACTCGGAGAGCAGTACTTC,CASSRQGLGEQYF
TRBJ2-3,TRBV7-2,-,-,TGTGCCAGCAGCCCACTGGGGCAGGGGAGCACAGATACGCAGTATTTT,CASSPLGQGSTDTQYF
TRBJ2-5,TRBV29-1,-,few,TGCAGCGTCGATCCCGGGTTTCTCCAGGAGACCCAGTACTTC,CSVDPGFLQETQYF
TRBJ2-5,TRBV27,TRBD1,few,TGTGCCAGCAGTCCCCGACGGGACAGACAAGAGACCCAGTACTTC,CASSPRRDRQETQYF
TRBJ1-6,TRBV12-3/TRBV12-4,-,once,TGTGCCGGCAGTTTCGGGGTTAATTCACCCCTCCACTTT,CAGSFGVNSPLHF
TRBJ2-3,TRBV6-5,TRBD1,few,TGTGCCAGCAGTTGGTCGGGACAGGCGCGCACAGATACGCAGTATTTT,CASSWSGQARTDTQYF
TRBJ2-7,TRBV7-9,-,once,TGTGCCAGCAGCATAGGGTCCGGAAACTACGAGCAGTACTTC,CASSIGSGNYEQYF
TRBJ2-3,TRBV6-2/TRBV6-3,-,few,TGTGCCAGCAGTTTTCCCGAGTTAGCCGGGACAGATACGCAGTATTTT,CASSFPELAGTDTQYF
TRBJ1-2,TRBV9,-,-,TGTGCCAGCAGCGGGGTGGGCGGATACTATGGCTACACCTTC,CASSGVGGYYGYTF